The sequence of this T cell receptor beta chain was determined in a study of CD8+CD57+ T cells in acquired aplastic anemia. In this sample, this clonotype turned up many times. The authors sequenced patients whose flow cytometry had shown CD8+CD57+ cell expansion. Trimming removed 5 bases at V and 3 bases at J, with 8 bases between. The CDR3 is 13 amino acids. Germline V CDR1 and CDR2: MNHNS, SASEGT. Profiling of TCR beta VDJ combinations and CDR3 sequences used genomic DNA as template. TCRdb itself ran the reads through MiXCR, one entry per CDR3 protein. The table includes about 43,000 distinct CDR3 sequences, 63% detected once.

This clonotype was sampled from a human donor with aplastic anemia. This rearrangement joins TRBV6-1 to TRBJ1-5; no clear D gene. The sample consisted of sorted CD4+, CD8+, or CD8+CD57+ T cells (not recorded which) from PBMCs. The CDR3 nucleotides read TGTGCCAGCAGTACGGTCTTCAATCAGCCCCAGCATTTT. Its translation is CASSTVFNQPQHF.